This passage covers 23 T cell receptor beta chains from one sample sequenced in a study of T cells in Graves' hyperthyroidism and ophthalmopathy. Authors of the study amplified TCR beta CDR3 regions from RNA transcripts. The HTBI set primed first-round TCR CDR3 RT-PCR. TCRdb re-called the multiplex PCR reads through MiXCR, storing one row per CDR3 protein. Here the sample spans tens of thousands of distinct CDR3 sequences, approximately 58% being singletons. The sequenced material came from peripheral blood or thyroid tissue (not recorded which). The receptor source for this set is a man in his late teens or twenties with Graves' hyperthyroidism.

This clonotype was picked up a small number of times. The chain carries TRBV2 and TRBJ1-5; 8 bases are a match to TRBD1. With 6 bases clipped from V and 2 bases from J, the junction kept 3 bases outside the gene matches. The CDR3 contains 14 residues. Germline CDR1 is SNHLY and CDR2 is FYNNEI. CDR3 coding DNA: TGTGCCAGCAGAACGGACAGGGGCAATCAGCCCCAGCATTTT. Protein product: CASRTDRGNQPQHF.

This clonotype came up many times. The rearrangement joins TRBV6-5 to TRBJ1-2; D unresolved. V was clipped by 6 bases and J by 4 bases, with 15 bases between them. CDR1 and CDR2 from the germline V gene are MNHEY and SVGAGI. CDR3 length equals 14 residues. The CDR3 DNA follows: TGTGCCAGCAGCGGTACTACGGGAACCTATGGCTACACCTTC. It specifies CASSGTTGTYGYTF.

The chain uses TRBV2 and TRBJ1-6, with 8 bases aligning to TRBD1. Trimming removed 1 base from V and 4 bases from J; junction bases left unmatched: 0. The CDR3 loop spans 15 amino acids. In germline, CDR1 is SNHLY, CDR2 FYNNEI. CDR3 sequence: CASSEGTGYNSPLHF. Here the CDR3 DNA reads TGTGCCAGCAGTGAAGGGACAGGGTATAATTCACCCCTCCACTTT.

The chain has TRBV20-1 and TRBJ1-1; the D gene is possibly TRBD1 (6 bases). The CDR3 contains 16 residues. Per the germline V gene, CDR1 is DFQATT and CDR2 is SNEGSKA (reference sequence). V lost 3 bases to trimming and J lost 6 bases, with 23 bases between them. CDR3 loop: CSARPDGGKRHAEAFF. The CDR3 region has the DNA TGCAGTGCTAGGCCGGACGGGGGCAAGAGACACGCTGAAGCTTTCTTT.

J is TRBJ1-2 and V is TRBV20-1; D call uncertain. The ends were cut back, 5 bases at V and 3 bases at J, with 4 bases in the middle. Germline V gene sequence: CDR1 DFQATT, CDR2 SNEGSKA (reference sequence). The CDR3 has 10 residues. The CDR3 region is CSAADYGYTF. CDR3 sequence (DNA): TGCAGTGCTGCGGACTATGGCTACACCTTC.

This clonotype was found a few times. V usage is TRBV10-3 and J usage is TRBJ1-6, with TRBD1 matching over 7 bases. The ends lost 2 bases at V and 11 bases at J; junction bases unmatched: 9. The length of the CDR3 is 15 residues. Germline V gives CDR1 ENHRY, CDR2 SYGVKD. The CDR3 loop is CAISEATGKGTPLHF. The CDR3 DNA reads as TGTGCCATCAGTGAGGCGACAGGGAAGGGGACACCCCTCCACTTT.

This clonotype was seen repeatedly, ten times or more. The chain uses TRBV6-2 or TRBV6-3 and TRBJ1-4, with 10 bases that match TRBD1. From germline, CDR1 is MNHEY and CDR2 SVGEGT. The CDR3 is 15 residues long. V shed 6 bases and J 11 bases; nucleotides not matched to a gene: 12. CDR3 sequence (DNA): TGTGCCAGCAGCAGAACTCTCGACAGGGGGCAGAAACTGTTTTTT. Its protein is CASSRTLDRGQKLFF.

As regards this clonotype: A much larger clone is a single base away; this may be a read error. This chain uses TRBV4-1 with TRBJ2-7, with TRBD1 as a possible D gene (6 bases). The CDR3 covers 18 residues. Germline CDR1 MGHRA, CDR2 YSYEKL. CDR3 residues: CAGSQVNFIGQKLYEQYF. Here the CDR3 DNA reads TGCGCCGGCAGCCAAGTTAATTTCATCGGACAGAAATTGTACGAGCAGTACTTC.

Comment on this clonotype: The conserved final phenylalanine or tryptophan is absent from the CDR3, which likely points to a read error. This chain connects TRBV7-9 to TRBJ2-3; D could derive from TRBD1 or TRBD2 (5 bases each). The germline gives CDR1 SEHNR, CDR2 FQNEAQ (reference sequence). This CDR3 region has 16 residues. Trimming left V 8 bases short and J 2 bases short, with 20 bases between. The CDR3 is CASDPGTSGHTDTQYL. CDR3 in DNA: TGTGCCAGCGACCCCGGGACGAGCGGACACACAGATACGCAGTATCTT.

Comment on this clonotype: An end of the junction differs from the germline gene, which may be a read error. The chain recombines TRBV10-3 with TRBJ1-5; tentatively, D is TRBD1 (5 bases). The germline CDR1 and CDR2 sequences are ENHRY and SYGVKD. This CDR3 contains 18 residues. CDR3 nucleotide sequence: TGTGCCATCAGTGAAGCGCTTCCTTCGACAGACTCCAATCAGCTCCAGCATTTT. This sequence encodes CAISEALPSTDSNQLQHF.

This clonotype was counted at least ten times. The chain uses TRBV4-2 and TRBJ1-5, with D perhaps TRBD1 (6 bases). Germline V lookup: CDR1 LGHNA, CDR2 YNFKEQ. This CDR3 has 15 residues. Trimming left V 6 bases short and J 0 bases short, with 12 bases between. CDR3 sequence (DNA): TGTGCCAGCAGTCGTGGACAGAATAGCAATCAGCCCCAGCATTTT. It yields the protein CASSRGQNSNQPQHF.

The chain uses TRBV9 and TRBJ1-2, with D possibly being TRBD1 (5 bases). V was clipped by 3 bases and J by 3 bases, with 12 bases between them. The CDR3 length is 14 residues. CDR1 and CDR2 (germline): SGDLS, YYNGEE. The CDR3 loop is CASSGQTSHYGYTF. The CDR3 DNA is TGTGCCAGCAGCGGACAGACGTCGCACTATGGCTACACCTTC.

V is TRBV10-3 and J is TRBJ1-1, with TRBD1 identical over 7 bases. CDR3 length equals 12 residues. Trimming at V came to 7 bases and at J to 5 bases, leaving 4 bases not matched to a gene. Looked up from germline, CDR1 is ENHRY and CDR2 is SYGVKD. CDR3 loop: CAITDRATEAFF. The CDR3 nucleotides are TGTGCCATCACTGACAGGGCGACTGAAGCTTTCTTT.

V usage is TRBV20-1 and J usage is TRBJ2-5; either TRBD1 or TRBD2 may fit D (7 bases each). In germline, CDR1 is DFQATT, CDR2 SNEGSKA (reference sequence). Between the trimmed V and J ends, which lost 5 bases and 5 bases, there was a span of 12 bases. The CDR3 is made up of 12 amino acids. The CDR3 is CSASGGVETQYF. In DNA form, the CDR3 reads TGCAGTGCTTCAGGGGGGGTGGAGACCCAGTACTTC.

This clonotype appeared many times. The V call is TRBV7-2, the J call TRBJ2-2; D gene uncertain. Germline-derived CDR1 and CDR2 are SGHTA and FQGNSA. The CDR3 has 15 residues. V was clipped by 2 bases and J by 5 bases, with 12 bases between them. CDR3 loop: CASSLRATETGELFF. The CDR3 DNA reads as TGTGCCAGCAGCTTACGGGCTACAGAAACCGGGGAGCTGTTTTTT.

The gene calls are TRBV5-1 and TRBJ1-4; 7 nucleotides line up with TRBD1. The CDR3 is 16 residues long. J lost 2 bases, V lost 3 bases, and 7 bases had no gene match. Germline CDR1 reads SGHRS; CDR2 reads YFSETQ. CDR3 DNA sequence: TGCGCCAGCAGCTATACAGGGGCTGTCACTAATGAAAAACTGTTTTTT. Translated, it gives CASSYTGAVTNEKLFF.

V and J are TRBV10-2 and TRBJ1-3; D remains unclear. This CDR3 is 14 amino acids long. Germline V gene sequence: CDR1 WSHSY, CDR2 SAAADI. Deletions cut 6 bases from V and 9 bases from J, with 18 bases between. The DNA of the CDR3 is TGCGCCAGCAGGGGCGTCCAAGGGTCGAGCACCATATATTTT. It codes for CASRGVQGSSTIYF.

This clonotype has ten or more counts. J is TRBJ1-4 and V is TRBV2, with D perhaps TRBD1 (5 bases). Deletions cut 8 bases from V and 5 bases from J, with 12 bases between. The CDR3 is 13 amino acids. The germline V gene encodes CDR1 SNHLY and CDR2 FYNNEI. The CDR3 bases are TGTGCCAGCCAAAAGGAGGGGAATGAAAAACTGTTTTTT. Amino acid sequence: CASQKEGNEKLFF.

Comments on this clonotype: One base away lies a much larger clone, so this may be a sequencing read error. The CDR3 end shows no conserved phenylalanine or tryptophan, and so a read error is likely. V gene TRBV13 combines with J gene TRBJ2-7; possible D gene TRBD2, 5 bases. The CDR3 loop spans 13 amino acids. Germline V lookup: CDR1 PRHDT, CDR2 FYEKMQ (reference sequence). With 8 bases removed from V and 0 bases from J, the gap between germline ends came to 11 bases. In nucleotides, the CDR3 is TGTGCCAGCGGGGTAGGGAGCTCCTACGAGCAGTACCTC. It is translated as CASGVGSSYEQYL.

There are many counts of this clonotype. CDR3 sequence (DNA): TGTGCCATCACCGGGACGGACAATTCACCCCTCCACTTT. Its translation is CAITGTDNSPLHF. This chain connects TRBV10-3 to TRBJ1-6, with D tentatively TRBD1 (5 bases). Trimming shortened V by 7 bases and J by 7 bases, and 11 bases separated the two germline ends. The CDR3 extends over 13 amino acids. The germline V gene encodes CDR1 ENHRY and CDR2 SYGVKD.

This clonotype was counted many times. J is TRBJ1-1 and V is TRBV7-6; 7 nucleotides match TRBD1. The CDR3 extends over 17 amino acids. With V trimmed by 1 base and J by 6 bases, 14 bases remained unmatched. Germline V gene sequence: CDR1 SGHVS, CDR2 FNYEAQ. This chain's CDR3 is CASSLGRVSAGGAEAFF. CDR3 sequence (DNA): TGTGCCAGCAGCTTAGGCCGTGTTTCAGCAGGGGGGGCTGAAGCTTTCTTT.

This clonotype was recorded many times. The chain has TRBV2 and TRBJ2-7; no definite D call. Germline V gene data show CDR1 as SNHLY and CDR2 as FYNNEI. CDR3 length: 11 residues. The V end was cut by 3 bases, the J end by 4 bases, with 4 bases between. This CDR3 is CASSEVYEQYF. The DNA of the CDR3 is TGTGCCAGCAGTGAGGTGTACGAGCAGTACTTC.

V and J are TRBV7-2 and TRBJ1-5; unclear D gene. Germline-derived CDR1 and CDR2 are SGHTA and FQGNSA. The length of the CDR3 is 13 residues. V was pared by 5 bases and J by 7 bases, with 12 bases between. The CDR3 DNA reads TGTGCCAGCAGCACCGGATGTAACCAGCCCCAGCATTTT. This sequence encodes CASSTGCNQPQHF.